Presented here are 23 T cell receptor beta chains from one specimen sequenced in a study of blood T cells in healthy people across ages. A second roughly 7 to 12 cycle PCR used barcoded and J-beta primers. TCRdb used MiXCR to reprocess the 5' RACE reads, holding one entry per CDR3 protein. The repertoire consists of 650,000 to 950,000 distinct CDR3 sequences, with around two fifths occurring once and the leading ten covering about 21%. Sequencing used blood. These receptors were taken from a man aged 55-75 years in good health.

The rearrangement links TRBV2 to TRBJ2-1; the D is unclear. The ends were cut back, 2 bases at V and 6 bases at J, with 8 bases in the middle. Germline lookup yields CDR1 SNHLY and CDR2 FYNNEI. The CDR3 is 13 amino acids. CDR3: CASSEPGTNEQFF. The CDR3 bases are TGTGCCAGCAGTGAACCGGGCACCAATGAGCAGTTCTTC.

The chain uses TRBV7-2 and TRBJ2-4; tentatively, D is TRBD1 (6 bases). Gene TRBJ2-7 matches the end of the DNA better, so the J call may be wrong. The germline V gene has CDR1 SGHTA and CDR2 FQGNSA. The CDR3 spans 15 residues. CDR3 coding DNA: TGTGCCAGCAGCCGTTCCAGGGGAGACCCCTACGAGCAGTACTTC. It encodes CASSRSRGDPYEQYF.

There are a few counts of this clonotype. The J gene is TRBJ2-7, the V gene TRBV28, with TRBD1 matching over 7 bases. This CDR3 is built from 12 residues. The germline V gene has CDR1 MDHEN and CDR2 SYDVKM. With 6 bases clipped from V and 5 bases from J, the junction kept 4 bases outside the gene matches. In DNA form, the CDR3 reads TGTGCCAGCAGCGCGGACAGGCACGAGCAGTACTTC. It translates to CASSADRHEQYF.

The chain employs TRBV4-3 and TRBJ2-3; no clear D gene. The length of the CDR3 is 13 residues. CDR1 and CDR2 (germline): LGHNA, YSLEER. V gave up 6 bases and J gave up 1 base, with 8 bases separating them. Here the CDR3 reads CASSTPGTDTQYF. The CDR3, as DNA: TGCGCCAGCAGTACACCGGGCACAGATACGCAGTATTTT.

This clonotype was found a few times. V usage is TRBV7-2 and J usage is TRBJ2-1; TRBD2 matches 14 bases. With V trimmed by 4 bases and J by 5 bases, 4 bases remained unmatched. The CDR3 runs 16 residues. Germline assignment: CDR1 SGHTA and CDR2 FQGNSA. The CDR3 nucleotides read TGTGCCAGCAGCTCCCAGGGACTAGCGGGGGACAATGAGCAGTTCTTC. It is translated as CASSSQGLAGDNEQFF. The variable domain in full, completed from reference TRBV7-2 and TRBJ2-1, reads GAGVSQSPSNKVTEKGKDVELRCDPISGHTALYWYRQSLGQGLEFLIYFQGNSAPDKSGLPSDRFSAERTGGSVSTLTIQRTQQEDSAVYLCASSSQGLAGDNEQFFGPGTRLTVL.

The CDR3 nucleotides read TGCGCCAGCAGCTTGGAACCGGGGGACTATGGCTACACCTTC. Translation: CASSLEPGDYGYTF. The chain couples TRBV5-1 to TRBJ1-2; weak D call: TRBD1 (5 bases). V was shortened by 0 bases and J by 3 bases, with 9 bases between the two germline ends. The length of the CDR3 is 14 residues. Germline V gives CDR1 SGHRS, CDR2 YFSETQ.

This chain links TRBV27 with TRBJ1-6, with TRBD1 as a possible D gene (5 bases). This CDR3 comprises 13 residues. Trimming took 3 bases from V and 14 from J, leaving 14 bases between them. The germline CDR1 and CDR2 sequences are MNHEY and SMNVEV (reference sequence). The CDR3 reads CASSFGPKGALHF. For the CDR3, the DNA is TGTGCCAGCAGTTTCGGACCGAAAGGGGCCCTCCACTTT.

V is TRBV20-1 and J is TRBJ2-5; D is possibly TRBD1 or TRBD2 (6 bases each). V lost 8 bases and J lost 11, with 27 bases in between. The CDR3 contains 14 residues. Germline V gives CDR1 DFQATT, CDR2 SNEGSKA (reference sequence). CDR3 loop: CSLRDATGAEEQYF. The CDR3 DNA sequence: TGCAGTCTTAGAGACGCTACGGGGGCGGAGGAGCAGTACTTC.

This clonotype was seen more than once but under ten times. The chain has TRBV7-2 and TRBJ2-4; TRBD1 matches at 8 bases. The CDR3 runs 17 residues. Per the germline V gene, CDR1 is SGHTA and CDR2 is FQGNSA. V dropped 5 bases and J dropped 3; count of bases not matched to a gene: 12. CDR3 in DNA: TGTGCCAGCAGCACTCAGGGGGCTCGGTCGTACAAAAACATTCAGTACTTC. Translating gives CASSTQGARSYKNIQYF.

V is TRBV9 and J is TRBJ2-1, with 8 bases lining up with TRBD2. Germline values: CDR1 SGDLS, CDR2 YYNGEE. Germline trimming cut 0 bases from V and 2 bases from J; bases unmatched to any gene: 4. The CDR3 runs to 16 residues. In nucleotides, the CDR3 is TGTGCCAGCAGCGTAGGGCCGGGACTAGCCTACAATGAGCAGTTCTTC. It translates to CASSVGPGLAYNEQFF.

The CDR3: CASSTGLPNQPQHF. The DNA for the CDR3 is TGTGCCAGCAGTACAGGGTTGCCCAATCAGCCCCAGCATTTT. The chain joins TRBV6-2 or TRBV6-3 to TRBJ1-5; possible D gene TRBD1, 6 bases. The CDR3 consists of 14 residues. Germline CDR1 MNHEY, CDR2 SVGEGT. V was cut by 5 bases and J by 3 bases, with 11 bases left in between.

In nucleotides, the CDR3 is TGTGCCAGCAGCGTAGGTGGCGGGGGGACCACAGATACGCAGTATTTT. This sequence encodes CASSVGGGGTTDTQYF. The chain employs TRBV9 and TRBJ2-3; 8 nucleotides agree with TRBD2. The germline gives CDR1 SGDLS, CDR2 YYNGEE. Trimming cost V 0 bases and J 2 bases; bases outside gene matches: 5. The CDR3 loop spans 16 amino acids.

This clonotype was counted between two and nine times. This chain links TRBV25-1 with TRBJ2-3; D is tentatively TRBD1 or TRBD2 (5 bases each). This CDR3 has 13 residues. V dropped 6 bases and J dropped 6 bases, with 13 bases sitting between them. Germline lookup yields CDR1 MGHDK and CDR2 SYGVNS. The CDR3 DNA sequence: TGTGCCAGCAGCCCCCGGGGCGATGATACGCAGTATTTT. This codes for CASSPRGDDTQYF.

The CDR3 DNA is TGTGCCAGCAGTTTCGACTTGGGAGGCTACACCTTC. It translates to CASSFDLGGYTF. The genes are TRBV12-3 or TRBV12-4 and TRBJ1-2; D is ambiguous. The CDR3 is 12 residues long. The V end lost 3 bases, the J end lost 8 bases, and 10 bases lay between the germline ends.

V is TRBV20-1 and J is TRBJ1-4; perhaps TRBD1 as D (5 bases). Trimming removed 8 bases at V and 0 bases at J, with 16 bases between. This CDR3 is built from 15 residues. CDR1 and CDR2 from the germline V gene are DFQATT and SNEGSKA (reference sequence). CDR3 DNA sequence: TGCAGTTTTCAGGGACGGATTACAACTAATGAAAAACTGTTTTTT. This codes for CSFQGRITTNEKLFF.

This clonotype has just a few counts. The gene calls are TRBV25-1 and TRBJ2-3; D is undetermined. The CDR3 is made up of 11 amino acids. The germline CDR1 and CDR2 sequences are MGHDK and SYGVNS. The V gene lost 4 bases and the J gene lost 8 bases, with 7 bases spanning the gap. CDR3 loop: CASSGTVTQYF. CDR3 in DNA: TGTGCCAGCAGTGGGACGGTTACGCAGTATTTT. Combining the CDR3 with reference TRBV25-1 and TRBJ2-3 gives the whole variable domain EADIYQTPRYLVIGTGKKITLECSQTMGHDKMYWYQQDPGMELHLIHYSYGVNSTEKGDLSSESTVSRIRTEHFPLTLESARPSHTSQYLCASSGTVTQYFGPGTRLTVL.

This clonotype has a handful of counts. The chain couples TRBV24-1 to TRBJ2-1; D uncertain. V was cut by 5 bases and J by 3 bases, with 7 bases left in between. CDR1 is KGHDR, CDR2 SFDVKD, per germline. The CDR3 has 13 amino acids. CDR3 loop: CATSAGHYNEQFF. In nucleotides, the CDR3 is TGTGCCACCAGTGCCGGCCACTACAATGAGCAGTTCTTC.

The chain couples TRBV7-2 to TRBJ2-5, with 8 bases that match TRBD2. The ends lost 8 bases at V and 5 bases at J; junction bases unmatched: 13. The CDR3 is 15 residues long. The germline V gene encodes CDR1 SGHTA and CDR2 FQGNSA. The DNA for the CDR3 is TGTGCCAGCCGGGGTTCCGGGGGGGAGTGGGAGACCCAGTACTTC. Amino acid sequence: CASRGSGGEWETQYF.

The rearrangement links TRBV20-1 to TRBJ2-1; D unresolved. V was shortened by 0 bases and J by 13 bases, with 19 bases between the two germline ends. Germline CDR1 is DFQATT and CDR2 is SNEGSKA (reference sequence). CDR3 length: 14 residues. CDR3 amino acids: CSARDVVEWYKQFF. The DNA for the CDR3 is TGCAGTGCTAGAGATGTAGTAGAATGGTACAAACAGTTCTTC.

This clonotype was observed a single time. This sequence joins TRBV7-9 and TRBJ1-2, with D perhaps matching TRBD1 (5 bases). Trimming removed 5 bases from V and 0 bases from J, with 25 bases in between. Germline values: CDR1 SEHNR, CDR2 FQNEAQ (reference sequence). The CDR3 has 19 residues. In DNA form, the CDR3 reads TGTGCCAGCAGCCTAAGGCCAGGGCGCTTCATTTCGGCTAACTATGGCTACACCTTC. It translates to CASSLRPGRFISANYGYTF.

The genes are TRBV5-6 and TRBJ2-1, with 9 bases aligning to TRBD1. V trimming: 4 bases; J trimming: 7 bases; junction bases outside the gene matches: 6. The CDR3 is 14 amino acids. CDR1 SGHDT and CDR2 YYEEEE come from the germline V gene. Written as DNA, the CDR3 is TGTGCCAGCAGCGGAGGACAGGGGAGGAATGAGCAGTTCTTC. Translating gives CASSGGQGRNEQFF.

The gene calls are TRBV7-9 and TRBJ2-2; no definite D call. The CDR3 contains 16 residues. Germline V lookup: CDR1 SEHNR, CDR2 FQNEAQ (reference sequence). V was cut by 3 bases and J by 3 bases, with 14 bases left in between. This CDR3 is CASSLGFQIDTGELFF. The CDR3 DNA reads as TGTGCCAGCAGCTTGGGTTTTCAGATTGACACCGGGGAGCTGTTTTTT.

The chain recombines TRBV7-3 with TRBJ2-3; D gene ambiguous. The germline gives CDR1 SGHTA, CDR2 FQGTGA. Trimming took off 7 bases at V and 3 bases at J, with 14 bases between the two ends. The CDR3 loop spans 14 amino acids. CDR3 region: CASKQEGLTDTQYF. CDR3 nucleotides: TGTGCCAGCAAGCAAGAAGGGCTAACAGATACGCAGTATTTT.